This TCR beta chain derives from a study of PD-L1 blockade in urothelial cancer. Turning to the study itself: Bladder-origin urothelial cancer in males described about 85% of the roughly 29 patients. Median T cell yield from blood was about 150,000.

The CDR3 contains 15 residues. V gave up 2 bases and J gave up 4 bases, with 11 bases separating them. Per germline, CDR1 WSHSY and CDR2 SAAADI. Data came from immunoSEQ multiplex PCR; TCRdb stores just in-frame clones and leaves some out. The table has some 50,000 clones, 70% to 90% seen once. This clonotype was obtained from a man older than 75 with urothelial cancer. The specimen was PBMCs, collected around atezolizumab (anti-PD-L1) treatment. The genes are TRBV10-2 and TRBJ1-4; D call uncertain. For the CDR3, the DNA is TGCGCCAGCAGTGAGCCGTGGCCACGTAATGAAAAACTGTTTTTT. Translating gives CASSEPWPRNEKLFF.